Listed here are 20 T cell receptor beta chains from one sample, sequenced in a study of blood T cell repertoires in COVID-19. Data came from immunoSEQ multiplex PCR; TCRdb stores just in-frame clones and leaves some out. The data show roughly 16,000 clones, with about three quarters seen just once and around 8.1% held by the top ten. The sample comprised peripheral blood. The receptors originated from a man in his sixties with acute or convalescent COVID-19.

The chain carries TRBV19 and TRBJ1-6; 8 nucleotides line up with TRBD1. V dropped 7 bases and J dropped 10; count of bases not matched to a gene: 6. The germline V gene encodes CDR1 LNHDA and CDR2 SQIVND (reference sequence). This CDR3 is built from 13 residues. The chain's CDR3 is CASTSDRVSPLHF. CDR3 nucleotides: TGTGCCAGTACCTCGGACAGGGTATCACCCCTCCACTTT.

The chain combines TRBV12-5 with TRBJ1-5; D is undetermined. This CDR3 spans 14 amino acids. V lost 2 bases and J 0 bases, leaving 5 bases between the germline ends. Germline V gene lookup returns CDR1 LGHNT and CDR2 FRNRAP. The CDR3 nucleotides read TGTGCTAGTGGTTTGACATATAGCAATCAGCCCCAGCATTTT. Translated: CASGLTYSNQPQHF. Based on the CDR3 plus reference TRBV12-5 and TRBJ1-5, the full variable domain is DARVTQTPRHKVTEMGQEVTMRCQPILGHNTVFWYRQTMMQGLELLAYFRNRAPLDDSGMPKDRFSAEMPDATLATLKIQPSEPRDSAVYFCASGLTYSNQPQHFGDGTRLSIL.

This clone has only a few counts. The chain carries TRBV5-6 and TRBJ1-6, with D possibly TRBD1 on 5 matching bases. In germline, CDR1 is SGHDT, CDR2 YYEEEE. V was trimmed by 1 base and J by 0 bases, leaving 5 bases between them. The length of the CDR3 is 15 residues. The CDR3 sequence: CASSLRGSYNSPLHF. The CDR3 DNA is TGTGCCAGCAGCTTGAGGGGCTCCTATAATTCACCCCTCCACTTT.

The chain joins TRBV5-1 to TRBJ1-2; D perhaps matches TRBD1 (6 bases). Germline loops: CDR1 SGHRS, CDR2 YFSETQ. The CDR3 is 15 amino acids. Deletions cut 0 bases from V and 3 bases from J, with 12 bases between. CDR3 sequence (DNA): TGCGCCAGCAGCTTGGCGCCAGGGGTCGACTATGGCTACACCTTC. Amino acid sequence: CASSLAPGVDYGYTF.

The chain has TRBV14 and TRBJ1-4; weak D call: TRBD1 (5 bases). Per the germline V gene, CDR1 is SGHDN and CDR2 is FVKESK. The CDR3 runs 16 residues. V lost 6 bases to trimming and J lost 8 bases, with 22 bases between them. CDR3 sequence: CASSLLTGGTREKLFF. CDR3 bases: TGTGCCAGCAGTCTCCTCACGGGGGGTACTAGAGAAAAACTGTTTTTT.

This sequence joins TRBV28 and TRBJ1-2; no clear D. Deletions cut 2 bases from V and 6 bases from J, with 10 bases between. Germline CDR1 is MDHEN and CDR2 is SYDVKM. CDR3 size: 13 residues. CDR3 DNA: TGTGCCAGCAGTTTAGGCCCAGGCGATGGCTACACCTTC. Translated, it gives CASSLGPGDGYTF.

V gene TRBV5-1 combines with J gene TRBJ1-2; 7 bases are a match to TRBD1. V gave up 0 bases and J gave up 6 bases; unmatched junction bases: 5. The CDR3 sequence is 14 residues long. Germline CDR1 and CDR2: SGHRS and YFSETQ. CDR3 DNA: TGCGCCAGCAGCTTGGACAGGGGATGGGATGGCTACACCTTC. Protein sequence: CASSLDRGWDGYTF. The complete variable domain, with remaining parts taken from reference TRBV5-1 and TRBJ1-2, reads KAGVTQTPRYLIKTRGQQVTLSCSPISGHRSVSWYQQTPGQGLQFLFEYFSETQRNKGNFPGRFSGRQFSNSRSEMNVSTLELGDSALYLCASSLDRGWDGYTFGSGTRLTVV.

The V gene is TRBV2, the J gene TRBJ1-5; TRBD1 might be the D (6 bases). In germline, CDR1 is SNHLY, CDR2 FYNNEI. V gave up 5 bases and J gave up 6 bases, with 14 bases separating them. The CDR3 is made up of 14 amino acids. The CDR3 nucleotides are TGTGCCAGCAGTTATAGGGGGAAGGGTCAGCCCCAGCATTTT. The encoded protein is CASSYRGKGQPQHF.

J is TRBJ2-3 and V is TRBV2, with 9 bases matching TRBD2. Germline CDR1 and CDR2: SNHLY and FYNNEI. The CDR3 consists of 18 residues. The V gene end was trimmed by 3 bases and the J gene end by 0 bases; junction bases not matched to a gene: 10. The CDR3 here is CASSDAPGLAQSTDTQYF. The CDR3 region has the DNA TGTGCCAGCAGTGATGCCCCCGGACTAGCGCAAAGCACAGATACGCAGTATTTT.

The CDR3 is CASRKNPGTGDYEQYF. The CDR3, as DNA: TGCGCCAGCAGAAAAAATCCTGGGACAGGGGACTACGAGCAGTACTTC. J is TRBJ2-7 and V is TRBV4-1; 10 nucleotides line up with TRBD1. Per germline, CDR1 MGHRA and CDR2 YSYEKL. The CDR3 sequence is 16 residues long. Trimming removed 6 bases from V and 3 bases from J; junction bases left unmatched: 11.

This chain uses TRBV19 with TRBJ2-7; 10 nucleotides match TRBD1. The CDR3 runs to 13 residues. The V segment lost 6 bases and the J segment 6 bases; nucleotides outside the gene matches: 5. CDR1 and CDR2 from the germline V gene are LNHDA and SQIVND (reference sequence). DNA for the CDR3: TGTGCCAGTAGCGTGACAGGGGGCCGCGAGCAGTACTTC. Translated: CASSVTGGREQYF. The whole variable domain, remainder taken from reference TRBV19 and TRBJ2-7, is DGGITQSPKYLFRKEGQNVTLSCEQNLNHDAMYWYRQDPGQGLRLIYYSQIVNDFQKGDIAEGYSVSREKKESFPLTVTSAQKNPTAFYLCASSVTGGREQYFGPGTRLTVT.

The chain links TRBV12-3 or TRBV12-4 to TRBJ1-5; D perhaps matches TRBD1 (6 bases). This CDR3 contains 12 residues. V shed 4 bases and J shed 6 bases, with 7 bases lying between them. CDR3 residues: CASSSGVQPQHF. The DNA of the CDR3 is TGTGCCAGCAGTTCAGGGGTTCAGCCCCAGCATTTT.

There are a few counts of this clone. This chain's CDR3 is CATSDLPGSPLHF. In DNA, the CDR3 is TGTGCCACCAGTGATTTGCCGGGTTCACCCCTCCACTTT. This chain uses TRBV24-1 with TRBJ1-6; D remains unclear. V lost 0 bases and J lost 9, with 5 bases in between. The CDR3 is 13 residues long. The V gene's germline CDR1 is KGHDR and CDR2 SFDVKD.

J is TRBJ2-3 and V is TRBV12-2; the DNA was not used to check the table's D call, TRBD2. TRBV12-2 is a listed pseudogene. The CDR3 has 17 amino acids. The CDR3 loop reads CASRLFPLAGFTDTQYF. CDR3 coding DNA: TGTGCAAGTCGCCTATTCCCCCTAGCGGGGTTTACAGATACGCAGTATTTT.

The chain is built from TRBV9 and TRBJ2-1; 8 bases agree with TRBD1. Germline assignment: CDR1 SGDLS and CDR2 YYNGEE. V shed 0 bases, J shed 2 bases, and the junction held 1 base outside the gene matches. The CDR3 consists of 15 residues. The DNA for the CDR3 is TGTGCCAGCAGCGTAGAGGGACAGGCCTACAATGAGCAGTTCTTC. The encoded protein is CASSVEGQAYNEQFF.

CDR3 nucleotide sequence: TGTGCCAGCAGTACACAGGGCTACAATGAAAAACTGTTTTTT. Translating gives CASSTQGYNEKLFF. The chain has TRBV2 and TRBJ1-4, with a weak D call TRBD1 (6 bases). Germline loops: CDR1 SNHLY, CDR2 FYNNEI. This CDR3 region has 14 residues. V shed 5 bases and J shed 5 bases, with 12 bases lying between them.

CDR3 DNA sequence: TGTGCCAGCTCACCAAACCTGGGAACAGGGGGTACCTACGAGCAGTACTTC. Its protein is CASSPNLGTGGTYEQYF. The rearrangement links TRBV18 to TRBJ2-7; 8 nucleotides line up with TRBD1. Germline assignment: CDR1 KGHSH and CDR2 LQKENI. The length of the CDR3 is 17 residues. J was trimmed by 2 bases and V by 2 bases; bases with no gene match: 11.

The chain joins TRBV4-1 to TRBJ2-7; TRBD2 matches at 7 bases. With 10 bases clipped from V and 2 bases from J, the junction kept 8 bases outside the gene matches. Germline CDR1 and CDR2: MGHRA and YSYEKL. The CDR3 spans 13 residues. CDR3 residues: CATSGTNPYEQYF. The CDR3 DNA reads TGCGCCACTTCCGGGACTAACCCCTACGAGCAGTACTTC.

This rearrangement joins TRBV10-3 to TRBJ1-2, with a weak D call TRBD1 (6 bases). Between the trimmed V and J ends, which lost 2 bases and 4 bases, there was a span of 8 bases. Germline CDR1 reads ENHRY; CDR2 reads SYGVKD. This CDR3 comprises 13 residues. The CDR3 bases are TGTGCCATCAGTGAGGGGGGCAGCTATGGCTACACCTTC. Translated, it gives CAISEGGSYGYTF.

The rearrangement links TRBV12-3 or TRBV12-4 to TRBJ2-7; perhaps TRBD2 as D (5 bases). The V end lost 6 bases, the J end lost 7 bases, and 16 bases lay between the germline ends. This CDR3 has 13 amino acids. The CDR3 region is CASSIQQPGEQYF. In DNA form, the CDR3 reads TGTGCCAGCAGCATCCAGCAGCCGGGGGAGCAGTACTTC.